This TCR beta chain was sequenced during a study of shared T cell receptors in the human thymus. Germline CDR1 reads WSHSY; CDR2 reads SAAADI. V gave up 6 bases and J gave up 5 bases, with 10 bases separating them. The CDR3 length is 12 residues. This clone was observed a few times. Some clones are missing from TCRdb's copy, which holds only in-frame ones; the method was immunoSEQ multiplex PCR. The table shows some 760,000 clones, with 80% to 90% occurring only once. The same sample was also studied in work on human thymus T cells. From that second work: Resections obtained during corrective heart surgery supplied the thymus tissue. Gene usage for V and J segments appeared biased in thymic and blood repertoires.

The sequencing input was thymocytes. The chain recombines TRBV10-2 with TRBJ1-1; D is perhaps TRBD1 (6 bases). This clonotype originated in a girl under two years old with a congenital heart defect. The CDR3 sequence is CASSTGTTEAFF. The CDR3 DNA is TGCGCCAGCAGCACCGGGACAACTGAAGCTTTCTTT.